The 13 T cell receptor beta chains in this list originate from one sample, sequenced in a study of cytomegalovirus exposure and HLA in healthy donors. TCRdb keeps only in-frame clones here, not all; method: immunoSEQ multiplex PCR. The sample lists 220,000 or so clones, approximately 80% occurring once. Source material: PBMCs. The source is a woman in her 30s in good health and CMV-seropositive.

CDR3 in amino acids: CASSQERQGHEAFF. The CDR3 DNA reads as TGTGCCAGCAGCCAAGAACGACAGGGACATGAAGCTTTCTTT. The chain combines TRBV4-2 with TRBJ1-1; 7 positions match TRBD1. The CDR3 has 14 amino acids. Trimming removed 0 bases from V and 7 bases from J; junction bases left unmatched: 5. CDR1 is LGHNA, CDR2 YNFKEQ, per germline.

This clone has just a few counts. The genes are TRBV30 and TRBJ2-2; unclear D gene. Germline-derived CDR1 and CDR2 are GTSNPN and SVGIG (reference sequence). V lost 0 bases to trimming and J lost 5 bases, with 7 bases between them. This CDR3 comprises 13 residues. The CDR3 reads CAWSVWGTGELFF. The CDR3 DNA reads TGTGCCTGGAGTGTATGGGGAACCGGGGAGCTGTTTTTT.

This clone has more than one count but fewer than ten. This sequence joins TRBV7-2 and TRBJ1-3, with a weak D call TRBD1 (6 bases). The CDR3 sequence is 14 residues long. The germline V gene has CDR1 SGHTA and CDR2 FQGNSA. Trimming took 5 bases from V and 1 from J, leaving 9 bases between them. For the CDR3, the DNA is TGTGCCAGCAGCCGAGGGGGATCTGGAAACACCATATATTTT. As protein: CASSRGGSGNTIYF.

The CDR3 spells CASSRQRDGEQYF. DNA of the CDR3: TGTGCCAGCAGCCGTCAGCGGGATGGAGAGCAGTACTTC. The gene calls are TRBV7-6 and TRBJ2-7; TRBD2 aligns across 7 bases. The germline V gene encodes CDR1 SGHVS and CDR2 FNYEAQ. The V gene end was trimmed by 5 bases and the J gene end by 7 bases; junction bases not matched to a gene: 8. This CDR3 comprises 13 residues.

The CDR3 spells CASTNIATNEKLFF. CDR3 DNA: TGTGCCAGCACTAACATTGCAACTAATGAAAAACTGTTTTTT. The chain combines TRBV6-1 with TRBJ1-4, with D unresolved. The CDR3 loop spans 14 amino acids. Trimming left V 7 bases short and J 0 bases short, with 9 bases between. Germline V gives CDR1 MNHNS, CDR2 SASEGT.

V gene TRBV9 combines with J gene TRBJ2-1, with 7 bases identical to TRBD1. The V gene's germline CDR1 is SGDLS and CDR2 YYNGEE. V shed 4 bases, J shed 8 bases, and the junction held 9 bases outside the gene matches. The CDR3 has 14 amino acids. The CDR3 protein is CASSTDDRVYEQFF. The CDR3 DNA reads as TGTGCCAGCAGCACCGACGACAGGGTGTATGAGCAGTTCTTC. Complete variable domain (other parts from reference TRBV9 and TRBJ2-1): DSGVTQTPKHLITATGQRVTLRCSPRSGDLSVYWYQQSLDQGLQFLIQYYNGEERAKGNILERFSAQQFPDLHSELNLSSLELGDSALYFCASSTDDRVYEQFFGPGTRLTVL.

The CDR3 nucleotides read TGTGTAACAGGGAGGAACACTGAAGCTTTCTTT. Translating gives CVTGRNTEAFF. This sequence joins TRBV6-1 and TRBJ1-1, with D tentatively TRBD1 (6 bases). CDR1 is MNHNS and CDR2 is SASEGT in the germline V gene. The CDR3 contains 11 residues.

This chain joins TRBV10-3 and TRBJ1-5, with D maybe TRBD1 (5 bases). CDR3 length: 15 amino acids. The V gene's germline CDR1 is ENHRY and CDR2 SYGVKD. The V and J ends lost 0 bases and 1 base respectively, with 7 bases between them. The CDR3 region has the DNA TGTGCCATCAGTGAGTCGGGGGAAAGCAATCAGCCCCAGCATTTT. It encodes CAISESGESNQPQHF.

This chain joins TRBV2 and TRBJ2-7; D uncertain. In germline, CDR1 is SNHLY, CDR2 FYNNEI. Trimming took 10 bases from V and 3 from J, leaving 16 bases between them. The CDR3 covers 13 residues. CDR3 in DNA: TGTGCCAACACCGGCGAAGGGTTCTACGAGCAGTACTTC. Its translation: CANTGEGFYEQYF.

This clone was counted a few times. The genes are TRBV10-3 and TRBJ1-1; a possible D gene is TRBD1 (5 bases). Germline lookup yields CDR1 ENHRY and CDR2 SYGVKD. Trimming cost V 5 bases and J 1 base, with 14 bases left between them. This CDR3 contains 15 residues. The CDR3: CAISSGRRGNTEAFF. CDR3 bases: TGTGCCATCAGTTCGGGACGGCGTGGGAACACTGAAGCTTTCTTT.

The CDR3 region is CASSEDLQGLYGYTF. The CDR3, as DNA: TGTGCCAGCAGTGAAGATCTACAGGGCCTCTATGGCTACACCTTC. The chain employs TRBV6-1 and TRBJ1-2, with D perhaps TRBD1 (6 bases). The V gene's germline CDR1 is MNHNS and CDR2 SASEGT. Trimming took off 1 base at V and 4 bases at J, with 13 bases between the two ends. This CDR3 is built from 15 residues.

The genes are TRBV9 and TRBJ2-2; possible D gene TRBD2, 6 bases. The CDR3 runs to 16 residues. Trimming took 3 bases from V and 2 from J, leaving 14 bases between them. Germline V lookup: CDR1 SGDLS, CDR2 YYNGEE. As DNA, the CDR3 is TGTGCCAGCAGCGATAGCGGAAAGCGTAACACCGGGGAGCTGTTTTTT. This codes for CASSDSGKRNTGELFF.

The chain recombines TRBV1 with TRBJ2-6. TRBV1 is described as a pseudogene. The CDR3 totals 16 residues. The CDR3 spells CTSSSTCLCRANVLTF. The DNA for the CDR3 is TGCACCAGCAGCAGCACATGTTTGTGCAGGGCCAACGTCCTGACTTTC.